Presented here are 5 T cell receptor beta chains from one specimen sequenced in a study of blood T cell repertoires in COVID-19. Generated by immunoSEQ multiplex PCR, the TCRdb table keeps only in-frame clones and is missing some. The sample records hundreds of thousands of clones, roughly 90% being singletons. What was sequenced was peripheral blood. These receptors all stem from a human donor in a cohort sampled during active COVID-19.

This sequence joins TRBV5-5 and TRBJ1-2; 11 nucleotides align to TRBD1. Germline lookup yields CDR1 SGHKS and CDR2 YYEKEE (reference sequence). The CDR3 spans 14 residues. J gave up 7 bases and V 6 bases, and 8 bases lay outside the gene matches. CDR3 bases: TGTGCCAGCACCCGAGGACAGGGGGCGCGTGGCTACACCTTC. Translated: CASTRGQGARGYTF.

This clone was observed a single time. V gene TRBV6-5 combines with J gene TRBJ1-1; 7 bases line up with TRBD1. V gave up 6 bases and J gave up 5 bases; unmatched junction bases: 12. Germline assignment: CDR1 MNHEY and CDR2 SVGAGI. This CDR3 is 15 amino acids long. The CDR3 region is CASRPDRSRGTEAFF. The CDR3 DNA sequence: TGTGCCAGCAGGCCGGACAGGTCCCGAGGGACTGAAGCTTTCTTT.

This chain links TRBV29-1 with TRBJ1-2, with D perhaps TRBD1 (6 bases). The germline CDR1 and CDR2 sequences are SQVTM and ANQGSEA. V was clipped by 1 base and J by 7 bases, with 19 bases between them. The CDR3 spans 15 residues. The CDR3 DNA sequence: TGCAGCGTTGAAGCGTTGACGGGGGGCGTCGGTGGCTACACCTTC. It codes for CSVEALTGGVGGYTF.

This clone was recorded only once. The chain joins TRBV29-1 to TRBJ1-1, with 7 bases aligning to TRBD1. Germline V gene sequence: CDR1 SQVTM, CDR2 ANQGSEA. The junction had 13 bases not matched to a gene; V was cut back by 3 bases and J by 0 bases. This CDR3 spans 17 amino acids. The CDR3 DNA is TGCAGCGTTGACAGGCCTGCGACAGGGCTCGTGAACACTGAAGCTTTCTTT. It yields the protein CSVDRPATGLVNTEAFF.

The V call is TRBV5-6, the J call TRBJ1-1, with D uncertain. V was trimmed by 2 bases and J by 5 bases, leaving 10 bases between them. Looked up from germline, CDR1 is SGHDT and CDR2 is YYEEEE. This CDR3 region has 13 residues. DNA of the CDR3: TGTGCCAGCAGCTTTGGTTGGGAGACTGAAGCTTTCTTT. Translated, it gives CASSFGWETEAFF. The whole variable domain, filled in from reference TRBV5-6 and TRBJ1-1, reads DAGVTQSPTHLIKTRGQQVTLRCSPKSGHDTVSWYQQALGQGPQFIFQYYEEEERQRGNFPDRFSGHQFPNYSSELNVNALLLGDSALYLCASSFGWETEAFFGQGTRLTVV.